This TCR beta chain is from a study of STAT5B mutations in CD4+ large granular lymphocyte leukemia. As for the study in general: Among healthy controls, a particular HLA allele went with more CDR3 'QG' motifs.

Findings of the study overall: Data were not HLA-matched across samples. Compared with healthy controls (2/35), patient top clones favored TRBV06 (8/27).

A note on this clone: Its antigen remains unidentified.

Source study methods: A productive frequency of 2.59 x 10-5 was the lowest detectable. Measured with immunoSEQ multiplex PCR; TCRdb has only the in-frame clones, and not every one. V, J and clone size are taken as reported in that table, and D and trimming were inferred from the DNA itself. The sample contains roughly 35,000 clones, 68% of which appear only once. V lost 4 bases, J lost 4 bases, and 18 bases lay in between. This CDR3 spans 16 amino acids. Germline lookup yields CDR1 SGHAT and CDR2 FQNNGV. The sequence came from a human donor in good health. The sample taken for sequencing was CD4+ T cells from blood buffy coats. J is TRBJ2-3 and V is TRBV11-2; D could derive from TRBD1 or TRBD2 (5 bases each). CDR3 loop: CASSSPAWGSPDTQYF. The CDR3 DNA sequence: TGTGCCAGCAGCTCTCCAGCCTGGGGGTCCCCAGATACGCAGTATTTT.